This TCR beta chain was captured by sequencing in a study of cytotoxic CD8 clonotypes in ibrutinib-treated CLL. Study summary: There were 11 relapsed/refractory patients and around 15 treatment-naive patients, and around 18 were IGHV unmutated.

The CDR3 sequence is 14 residues long. V was shortened by 0 bases and J by 6 bases, with 11 bases between the two germline ends. Germline V gene data show CDR1 as SGHNT and CDR2 as YYREEE (reference sequence). As regards this clone: Antigen unknown.

A 1 in 200,000 to 1 in 1 million T cell depth was the sequencing target. Data came from immunoSEQ multiplex PCR; TCRdb stores just in-frame clones and leaves some out. The sample includes about 140,000 clones, approximately 80% seen only once; the top ten take about 4.7%. Overall study findings and caveats: In sustained-remission versus progressing patients, sampling times differed. Once treatment began, public clonotypes, which were uncommon, contracted or stayed stable.

The input for sequencing was PBMCs, taken after 24 months of ibrutinib treatment. The chain couples TRBV5-4 to TRBJ2-3; D is possibly TRBD2 (5 bases). The receptor comes from a human donor with chronic lymphocytic leukemia. CDR3 sequence: CASSLGQTGDTQYF. CDR3 nucleotide sequence: TGTGCCAGCAGCTTGGGCCAAACGGGGGATACGCAGTATTTT.